Listed here are 3 T cell receptor beta chains from one sample, sequenced in a study of cytomegalovirus exposure and HLA in healthy donors. PCR used 60 Vbeta primers and 13 Jbeta primers. Assay used: immunoSEQ multiplex PCR; TCRdb lists only in-frame clones, some missing. The sample lists roughly 34,000 clones; roughly 78% were seen once. The sequencing input was PBMCs. These receptors were obtained from a male donor in good health and CMV-seronegative.

A few counts support this clone. The V call is TRBV6-5, the J call TRBJ2-1; 7 positions match TRBD1. In germline, CDR1 is MNHEY, CDR2 SVGAGI. V shed 0 bases, J shed 6 bases, and the junction held 5 bases outside the gene matches. This CDR3 comprises 15 residues. The CDR3 DNA reads TGTGCCAGCAGTTACTCCAGGGGGAGCGGCAATGAGCAGTTCTTC. This codes for CASSYSRGSGNEQFF.

This chain uses TRBV6-6 with TRBJ1-4; no firm D call. The germline V gene encodes CDR1 MNHNY and CDR2 SVGAGI (reference sequence). Trimming pared 7 bases from V and 4 bases from J, leaving 7 bases between. The CDR3 has 12 residues. The CDR3, as DNA: TGTGCCAGCATGCAGGATAATGAAAAACTGTTTTTT. It yields the protein CASMQDNEKLFF.

Only one count was recorded for this clone. This chain joins TRBV5-4 and TRBJ1-6; D is unresolved. Trimming pared 2 bases from V and 9 bases from J, leaving 9 bases between. CDR1 SGHNT and CDR2 YYREEE come from the germline V gene (reference sequence). The CDR3 covers 13 residues. The CDR3 bases are TGTGCCAGCAGCTTCACTCAGGCTTCACCCCTCCACTTT. The encoded protein is CASSFTQASPLHF.